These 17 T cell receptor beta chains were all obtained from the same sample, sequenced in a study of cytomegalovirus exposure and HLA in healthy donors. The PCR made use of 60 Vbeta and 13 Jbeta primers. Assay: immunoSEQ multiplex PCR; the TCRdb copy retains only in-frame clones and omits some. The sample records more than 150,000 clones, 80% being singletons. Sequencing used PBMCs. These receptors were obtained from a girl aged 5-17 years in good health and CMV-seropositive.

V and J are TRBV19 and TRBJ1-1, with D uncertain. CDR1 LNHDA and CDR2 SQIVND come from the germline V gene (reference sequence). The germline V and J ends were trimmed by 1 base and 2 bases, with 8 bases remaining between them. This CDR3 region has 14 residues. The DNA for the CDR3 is TGTGCCAGTAGTATAGGTGGCACCAACACTGAAGCTTTCTTT. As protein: CASSIGGTNTEAFF.

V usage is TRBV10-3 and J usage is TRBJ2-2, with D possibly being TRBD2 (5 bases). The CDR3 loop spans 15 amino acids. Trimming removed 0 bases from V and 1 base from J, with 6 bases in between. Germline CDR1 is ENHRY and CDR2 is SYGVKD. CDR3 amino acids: CAISESTRNTGELFF. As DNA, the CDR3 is TGTGCCATCAGTGAGTCCACTAGGAACACCGGGGAGCTGTTTTTT.

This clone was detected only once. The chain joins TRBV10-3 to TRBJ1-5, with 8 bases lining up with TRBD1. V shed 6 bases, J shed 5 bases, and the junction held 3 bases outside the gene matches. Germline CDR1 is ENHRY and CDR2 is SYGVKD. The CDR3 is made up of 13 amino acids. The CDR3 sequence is CAISATGDQPQHF. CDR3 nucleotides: TGTGCCATCAGCGCGACAGGGGATCAGCCCCAGCATTTT.

CDR3 region: CASSFTGRARNEQFF. CDR3 in DNA: TGTGCCAGCAGTTTTACCGGGAGGGCCCGGAATGAGCAGTTCTTC. The genes are TRBV27 and TRBJ2-1; 8 bases agree with TRBD2. This CDR3 has 15 amino acids. The germline CDR1 and CDR2 sequences are MNHEY and SMNVEV (reference sequence). With V trimmed by 3 bases and J by 7 bases, 8 bases remained unmatched.

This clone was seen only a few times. The CDR3 reads CASGSTGGYGYTF. CDR3 nucleotide sequence: TGTGCCAGCGGGTCGACTGGAGGCTATGGCTACACCTTC. The rearrangement joins TRBV5-4 to TRBJ1-2; no clear D gene. The ends were cut back, 7 bases at V and 4 bases at J, with 14 bases in the middle. In germline, CDR1 is SGHNT, CDR2 YYREEE (reference sequence). The CDR3 is 13 residues long.

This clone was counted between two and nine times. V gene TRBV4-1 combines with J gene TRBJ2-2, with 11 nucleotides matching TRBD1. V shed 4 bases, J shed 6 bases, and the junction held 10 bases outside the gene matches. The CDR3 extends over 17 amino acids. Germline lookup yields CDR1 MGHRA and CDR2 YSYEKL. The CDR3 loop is CASSLRTGGGRAGELFF. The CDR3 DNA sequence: TGCGCCAGCAGCCTCCGGACAGGGGGCGGTCGGGCCGGGGAGCTGTTTTTT.

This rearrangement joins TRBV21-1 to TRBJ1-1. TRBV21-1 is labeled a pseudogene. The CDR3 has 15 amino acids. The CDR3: CASSKSGTLNTEAFF. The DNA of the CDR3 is TGTGCCAGCAGCAAAAGCGGTACTTTGAACACTGAAGCTTTCTTT.

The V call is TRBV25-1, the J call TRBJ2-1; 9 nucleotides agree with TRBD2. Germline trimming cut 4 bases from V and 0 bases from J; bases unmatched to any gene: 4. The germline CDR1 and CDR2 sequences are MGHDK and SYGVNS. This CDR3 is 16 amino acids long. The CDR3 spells CASSGLAESSYNEQFF. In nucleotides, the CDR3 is TGTGCCAGCAGTGGACTAGCGGAAAGCTCCTACAATGAGCAGTTCTTC.

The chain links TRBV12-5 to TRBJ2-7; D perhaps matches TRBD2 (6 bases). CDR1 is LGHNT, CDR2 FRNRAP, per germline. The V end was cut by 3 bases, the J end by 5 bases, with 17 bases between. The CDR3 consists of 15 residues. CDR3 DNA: TGTGCTAGTGGTTTTGACTCGGGAGCGTTGGACGAGCAGTACTTC. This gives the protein CASGFDSGALDEQYF.

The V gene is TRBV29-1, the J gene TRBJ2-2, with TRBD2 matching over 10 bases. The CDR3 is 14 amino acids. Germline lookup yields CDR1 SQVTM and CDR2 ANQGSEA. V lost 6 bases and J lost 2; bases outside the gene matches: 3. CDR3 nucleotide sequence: TGCAGCGTCGCTAGCGGGAGCAACACCGGGGAGCTGTTTTTT. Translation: CSVASGSNTGELFF.

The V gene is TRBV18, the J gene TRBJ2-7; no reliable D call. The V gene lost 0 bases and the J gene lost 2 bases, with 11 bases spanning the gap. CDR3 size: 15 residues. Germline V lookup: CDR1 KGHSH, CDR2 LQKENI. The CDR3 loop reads CASSPPTTATYEQYF. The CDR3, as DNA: TGTGCCAGCTCACCACCGACAACGGCAACCTACGAGCAGTACTTC.

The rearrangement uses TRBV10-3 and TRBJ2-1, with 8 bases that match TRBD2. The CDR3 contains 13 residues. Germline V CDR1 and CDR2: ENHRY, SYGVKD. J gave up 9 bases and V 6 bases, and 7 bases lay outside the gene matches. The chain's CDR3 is CAIRGTSSGEQFF. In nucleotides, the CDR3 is TGTGCCATCAGGGGGACTAGTTCGGGTGAGCAGTTCTTC.

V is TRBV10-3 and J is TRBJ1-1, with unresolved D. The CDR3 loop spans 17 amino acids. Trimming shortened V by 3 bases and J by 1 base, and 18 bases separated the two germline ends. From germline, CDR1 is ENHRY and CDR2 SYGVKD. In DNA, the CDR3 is TGTGCCATCAGTGAAAAGCGGTCGGCACTCAGGAACACTGAAGCTTTCTTT. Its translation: CAISEKRSALRNTEAFF.

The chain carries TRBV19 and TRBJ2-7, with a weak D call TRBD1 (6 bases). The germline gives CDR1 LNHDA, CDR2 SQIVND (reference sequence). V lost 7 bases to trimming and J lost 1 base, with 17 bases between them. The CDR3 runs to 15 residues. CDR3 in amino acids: CASTPPGRGSYEQYF. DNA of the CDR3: TGTGCCAGTACCCCCCCCGGCAGGGGTTCCTACGAGCAGTACTTC. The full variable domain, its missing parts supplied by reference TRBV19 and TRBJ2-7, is DGGITQSPKYLFRKEGQNVTLSCEQNLNHDAMYWYRQDPGQGLRLIYYSQIVNDFQKGDIAEGYSVSREKKESFPLTVTSAQKNPTAFYLCASTPPGRGSYEQYFGPGTRLTVT.

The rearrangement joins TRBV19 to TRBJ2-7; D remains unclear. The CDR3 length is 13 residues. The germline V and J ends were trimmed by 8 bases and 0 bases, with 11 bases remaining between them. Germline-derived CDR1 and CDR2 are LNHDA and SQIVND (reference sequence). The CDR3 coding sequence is TGTGCCAGTTCTAACAGTGGCTCCTACGAGCAGTACTTC. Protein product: CASSNSGSYEQYF.

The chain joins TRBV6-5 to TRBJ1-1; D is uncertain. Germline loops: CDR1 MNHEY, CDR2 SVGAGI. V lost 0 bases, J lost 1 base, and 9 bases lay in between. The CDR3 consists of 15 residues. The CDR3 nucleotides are TGTGCCAGCAGTTACTCTCGACATCGGAACACTGAAGCTTTCTTT. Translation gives CASSYSRHRNTEAFF.

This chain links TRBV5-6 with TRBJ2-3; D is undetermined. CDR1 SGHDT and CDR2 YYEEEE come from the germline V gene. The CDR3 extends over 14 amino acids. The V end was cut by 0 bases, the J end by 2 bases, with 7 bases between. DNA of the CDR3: TGTGCCAGCAGCTTGGGGCTCCCCACAGATACGCAGTATTTT. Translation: CASSLGLPTDTQYF. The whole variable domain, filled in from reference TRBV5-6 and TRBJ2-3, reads DAGVTQSPTHLIKTRGQQVTLRCSPKSGHDTVSWYQQALGQGPQFIFQYYEEEERQRGNFPDRFSGHQFPNYSSELNVNALLLGDSALYLCASSLGLPTDTQYFGPGTRLTVL.